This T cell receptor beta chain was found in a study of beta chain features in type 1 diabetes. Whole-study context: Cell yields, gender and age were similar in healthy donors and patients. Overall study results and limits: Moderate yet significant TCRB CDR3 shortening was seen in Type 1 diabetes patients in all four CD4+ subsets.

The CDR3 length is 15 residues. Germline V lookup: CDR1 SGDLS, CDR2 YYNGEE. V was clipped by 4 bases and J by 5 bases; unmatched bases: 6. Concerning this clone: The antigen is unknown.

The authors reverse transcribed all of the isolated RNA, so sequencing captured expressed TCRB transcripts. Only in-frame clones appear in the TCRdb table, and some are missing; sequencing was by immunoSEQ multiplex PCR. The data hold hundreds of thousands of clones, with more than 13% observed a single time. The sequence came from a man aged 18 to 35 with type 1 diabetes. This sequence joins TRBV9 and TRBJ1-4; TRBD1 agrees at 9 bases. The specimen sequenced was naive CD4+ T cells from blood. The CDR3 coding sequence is TGTGCCAGCAGCACCTACAGGGGGCCCAATGAAAAACTGTTTTTT. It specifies CASSTYRGPNEKLFF. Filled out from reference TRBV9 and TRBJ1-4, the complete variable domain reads DSGVTQTPKHLITATGQRVTLRCSPRSGDLSVYWYQQSLDQGLQFLIQYYNGEERAKGNILERFSAQQFPDLHSELNLSSLELGDSALYFCASSTYRGPNEKLFFGSGTQLSVL.